This TCR beta chain was observed in a study of technical replicates of blood from a few donors. The V gene end was trimmed by 5 bases and the J gene end by 0 bases; junction bases not matched to a gene: 6. From germline, CDR1 is MDHEN and CDR2 SYDVKM. There are 16 residues in the CDR3. Assay: immunoSEQ multiplex PCR; the TCRdb copy retains only in-frame clones and omits some. Of some 99,000 clones in the sample, 95% were seen once. Material: T cells isolated from PBMCs. The TCR comes from a human donor in good health. V gene TRBV28 combines with J gene TRBJ1-4; 7 nucleotides align to TRBD1. In DNA, the CDR3 is TGTGCCAGCAGTCTCCACAGGGGTGCAACTAATGAAAAACTGTTTTTT. It is translated as CASSLHRGATNEKLFF.